This TCR beta chain was recorded in a study of cytomegalovirus exposure and HLA in healthy donors (dated by TCRdb to 2016 to 2017). Concerning the study at large: An earlier analysis of some 620 of the donors reported 276 Gb of sequence data and 117 million unique TCR beta sequences obtained from about 179 million T cells. Roughly 300 gigabases of sequencing data and approximately 85 million unique TCR sequences were included in an early release covering about 700 HLA-typed donors. Among the roughly 400 genotyped donors, 75% to 90% belonged to the genetic ancestry cluster associated with self-reported Caucasian donors. The study was designed to test whether signatures of past pathogen exposure could be identified by cataloging public T cell receptors. Using immunosequencing, the study profiled T cell repertoires from fewer than 850 subjects and related those repertoires to cytomegalovirus serostatus. Besides the first cohort of some 670 subjects, a separate validation cohort made up of 120 different subjects was used. High-throughput TCR immunosequencing, statistical association of individual TCRs with disease status, and machine learning were combined to predict cytomegalovirus infection status. To study patterns of TCR occurrence, a later analysis re-analyzed previously published TCR beta repertoires from 700 or so donors and added high-resolution HLA genotyping. The later analysis used no new phenotypic data to find candidate immune exposures, relying instead on TCR beta sequences and their occurrence across donors. In an earlier analysis of 550 to 700 of the donors, high-throughput TCR beta sequencing was used to judge whether each TCR beta V gene segment behaved as functional or pseudogenic. Donor age, sex, ethnicity and CMV serostatus were compiled together with the repertoire data. A later genetic analysis took genome-wide SNP genotypes for about 60% of the roughly 670 donors and used that subset as a discovery cohort. All discovery cohort repertoires had been generated on a single sequencing platform. HLA typing covered class I and class II loci at four-digit resolution. The number of typed donors differed by locus: about 620-640 for A, B, C, DRB1 and DQB1; roughly 510 for DQA1; about 600 for DPA1; and 450 to 480 for DPB1. Because of strong linkage in the cohort, four or five DR-DQ haplotypes were treated as single units for association and clustering. Among 398 genotyped donors of the cohort, an average of 235,054 unique TCR beta nucleotide sequences were sequenced per donor, about a sixth of them non-productive.

In its sample, this clone was seen a few times. What this receptor recognizes is not known. Base qualities are not provided; no much larger clone lies one nucleotide away. The cohort consisted of 670 or so healthy bone marrow donors. At the time of sampling, every cohort member was nominally healthy, though immune exposures that went unrecorded were likely present. The donor tested CMV seropositive and was one of the 289 seropositive cohort members. A peripheral blood sample was collected from each donor, and TCR beta sequencing was performed on peripheral blood mononuclear cells. The Qiagen DNeasy Blood Extraction Kit was used to extract genomic DNA from the blood cell samples. General findings and caveats noted by the study authors: Immune exposure information for the cohort was limited to CMV serostatus. At a false discovery rate of 0.05, a later analysis linked 16,000 or so TCR beta sequences to specific HLA alleles. Some IMGT-functional V segments, including TRBV6-2 and TRBV6-3, could not be distinguished by the 87-base-pair reads and were therefore excluded. A further reported finding was that TCR beta sequences accurately predicted the HLA-A and HLA-B alleles for most subjects in the first cohort. Across donors, most TCR sequences were observed very rarely, whereas some public TCRs were present in many individuals. In an earlier analysis of about 540 of the donors, most TCR beta V segments were observed in productive rearrangements about 87% or about 30% of the time, broadly matching IMGT annotations. The presence/absence analyses assumed that sequencing depth was roughly uniform across donors, and that assumption may not be true. The classifier was reported to diagnose cytomegalovirus status with high specificity and sensitivity in both the original and validation cohorts. Several of the top co-occurrence clusters appeared to be linked to parvovirus B19, influenza, CMV and Epstein-Barr virus, according to a later analysis. In the study, some 160 TCR beta chains were listed as associated with cytomegalovirus. According to a later analysis, TCR association rates differed among HLA loci, with DRB1 alleles showing the most associated TCRs and HLA-C alleles showing the fewest. When HLA alleles, especially DR and DQ, strongly co-occurred, attributing TCR associations to individual alleles was difficult. The authors suggested that the approach could potentially be generalized to other disease states and immunological phenotypes. A cluster of highly shared sequence variants was judged likely to represent a technical artifact of the sequencing pipeline. A later genetic analysis associated a missense DCLRE1C variant with V-gene and J-gene trimming of TCR beta chains, and an independent cohort replicated the association. Because HLA typing was unavailable for some donors at each locus, only the typed subset was used in association tests. Only TCR beta chains were sequenced in this cohort, and the absence of alpha or paired-chain data limited detectable features. In a later analysis, most CMV-associated TCR beta chains were found to appear HLA-restricted, with HLA associations seemingly driven largely by CMV exposure. According to a later genetic analysis, donors in an Asian-associated ancestry cluster had fewer N-insertions in productive TCRs than the roughly 670-donor mean. Correlated functional status among segregating V segments might be attributable to linkage disequilibrium, but an unknown experimental factor could not be ruled out. A later analysis found that HLA-associated TCR beta chains were more clonally expanded and had lower generation probabilities than equally common non-associated chains. A few of the identified cytomegalovirus-associated TCR beta chains were confirmed in vitro to be specific for cytomegalovirus antigens. Because counts were too low, roughly 17 rarely observed V segments, including chromosome 9 orphons, were left out of the earlier analysis of about 620 of the donors.

To prepare the library, the immunoSEQ multiplex PCR assay was applied. The multiplex PCR relied on a mix of 60 forward primers for TCR Vbeta segments and 13 reverse primers for TCR Jbeta segments. The CDR3 region of rearranged TCR beta genes was amplified from genomic DNA with a multiplex PCR assay. On the Illumina HiSeq System, the amplified TCR beta libraries were sequenced as 87-base-pair reads. On the study's bioinformatics: Across the roughly 670 repertoires, a later analysis counted 75 million to 90 million unique TCR beta chains, 8.5 million to 12 million of which were shared by at least two donors. A nearest-neighbor algorithm error-corrected the raw reads and collapsed the reads into unique sequences, merging closely related sequences to remove PCR and sequencing errors. CDR3 sequences were aligned to IMGT reference sequences to assign V, D and J gene segments. For a sequence to be retained, at least a six-nucleotide match to both a V gene segment and a J gene segment was required. Rearrangements were called productive when the CDR3 lacked stop codons and stayed in frame with V and J; all others were non-productive. CDR3 was defined by IMGT convention, running from the second conserved V-encoded cysteine to the conserved J-encoded phenylalanine. Sequences without an unambiguous match to a single V gene segment were excluded from the earlier analysis of about 600 of the donors. An earlier analysis of some 610 of the donors called V segments functional above 56.7% productive rearrangements and segregating when the between-donor standard deviation exceeded 5%. A statistical classification framework was built for diagnosing cytomegalovirus status from the catalog of TCR beta chain sequences. V and J gene assignment, in a later analysis, came from comparing TCR nucleotide sequences with IMGT/GENE-DB human TR gene sequences. A later analysis assigned CDR3 sequences and most-parsimonious VDJ recombination scenarios with the TCRdist pipeline. A later analysis defined each TCR beta chain by its CDR3 amino acid sequence plus V-gene family, and excluded reads lacking a unique V-gene family. As a way to deal with suspected cross-contamination and a sequencing artifact, a later analysis dropped 640 or so nucleotide sequences that were highly shared and had low generation probability. For each public chain, a later analysis derived a clonal expansion index from normalized ranks of inferred template counts within each repertoire. A later analysis computed generation probabilities with a VDJ recombination model fitted to out-of-frame rearrangements, and checked the results against IGoR. Hypergeometric tests were used in a later analysis to score TCR-TCR, TCR-HLA and TCR-CMV co-occurrence, with a repertoire-size bias correction applied to the TCR pairs. To estimate false discovery rates, a later analysis permuted the HLA or CMV assignments 20 times. In a later analysis, co-occurring TCRs were grouped using DBSCAN, with TCRdist sequence similarity added in when clustering inside HLA-allele-positive subsets. Co-occurrence clustering excluded repertoires with fewer than 30,000 or more than 120,000 public chains, plus five with anomalous nucleotide sharing. The clones in this table, taken by TCRdb from immuneACCESS, are in-frame only. Not every clone is retained; where verified, under half of the shortfall comes from an unresolved V gene, and the cause of the rest is unknown. That table furnishes V, J and clone size, whereas the DNA furnished D and trimming. This sample comprises fewer than 120,000 clones, more than 60% of them detected only once. The ten largest make up roughly 5.6% of the sample.

Including cysteine and phenylalanine, the CDR3 has 11 amino acids. Only the CDR3 DNA is retained, 33 bases long and in frame from the first base. The junction shows trimming of 8 bases on V and 8 bases on J, plus 12 bases between the germline ends. CDR1 and CDR2 were assigned from the germline V gene as MNHNS and SASEGT. The sequence was obtained from a man aged 30-40 years in good health and CMV-seropositive. Sequencing was done on a sample of PBMCs. The V and J segments used are TRBV6-1 and TRBJ1-2, and the D gene may be TRBD1, 6 bases matching. The DNA reads as follows: TGTGCCAGCGGAAGGGACAACGGCTACACCTTC. It specifies CASGRDNGYTF.